This is a list of T cell receptor beta chains from one sample in a study of Graves' ophthalmopathy and Graves' hyperthyroidism. TCRdb fed the multiplex PCR reads into MiXCR, producing one record per CDR3 protein. The sample records more than 1,000,000 distinct CDR3 sequences, less than 45% being singletons. The sample taken for sequencing was peripheral blood or thyroid tissue (not recorded which). Receptor source: an adult man with Graves' hyperthyroidism. Both conserved end residues are part of each CDR3.

TRBV7-6	TRBJ2-3	CASSRPPQGALDTQYF
TRBV10-3	TRBJ2-5	CAITRDLQETQYF
TRBV25-1	TRBJ2-1	CASSGTGEHNEQFF
TRBV25-1	TRBJ1-2	CASTRRGGHRIEHGYTF
TRBV6-5	TRBJ1-2	CASSYSSPTLTGDYTF
TRBV7-9	TRBJ1-1	CASSSTAEAEAFF
TRBV29-1	TRBJ1-1	CSVAGGIFTEAFF
TRBV25-1	TRBJ2-7	CASKQGVETYEQYF
TRBV20-1	TRBJ1-2	CSATTGLYGYTF
TRBV20-1	TRBJ1-2	CSATKGGDYGYTF
TRBV5-1	TRBJ2-7	CASIGNSGAIHEQYF
TRBV7-6	TRBJ2-7	CASSSAGVKQYF
TRBV9	TRBJ1-1	CASSVVMGWDTEAFF
TRBV7-8	TRBJ1-5	CASSSGQTSNQPQHF